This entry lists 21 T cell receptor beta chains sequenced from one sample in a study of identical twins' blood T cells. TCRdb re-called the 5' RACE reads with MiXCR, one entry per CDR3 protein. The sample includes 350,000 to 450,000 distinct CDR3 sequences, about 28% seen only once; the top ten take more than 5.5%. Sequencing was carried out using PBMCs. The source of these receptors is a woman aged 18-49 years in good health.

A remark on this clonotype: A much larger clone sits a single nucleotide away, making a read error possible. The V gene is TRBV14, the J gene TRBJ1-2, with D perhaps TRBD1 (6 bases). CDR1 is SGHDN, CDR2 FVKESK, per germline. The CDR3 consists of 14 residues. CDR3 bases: TGTGCCAGCATCCAACAGGGACCAGCCTATGGCTACACCTTC. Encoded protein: CASIQQGPAYGYTF.

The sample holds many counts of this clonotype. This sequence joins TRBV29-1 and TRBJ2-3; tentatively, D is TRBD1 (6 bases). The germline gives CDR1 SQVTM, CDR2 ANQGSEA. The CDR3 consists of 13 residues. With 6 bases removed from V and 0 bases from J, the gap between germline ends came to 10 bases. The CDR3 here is CSVTGSSTDTQYF. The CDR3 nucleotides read TGCAGCGTCACAGGGTCCAGCACAGATACGCAGTATTTT.

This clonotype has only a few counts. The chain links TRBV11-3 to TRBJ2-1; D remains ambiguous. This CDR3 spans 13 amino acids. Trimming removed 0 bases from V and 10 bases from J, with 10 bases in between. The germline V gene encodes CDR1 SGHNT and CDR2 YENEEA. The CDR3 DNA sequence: TGTGCCAGCAGCTTAGACGCGGAGAGGGAGCAGTTCTTC. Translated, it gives CASSLDAEREQFF.

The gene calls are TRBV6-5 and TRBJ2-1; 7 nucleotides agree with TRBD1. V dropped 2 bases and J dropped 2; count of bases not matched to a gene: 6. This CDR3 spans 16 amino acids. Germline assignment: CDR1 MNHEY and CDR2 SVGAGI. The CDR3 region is CASSYGRQGPYNEQFF. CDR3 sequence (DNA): TGTGCCAGCAGTTACGGACGACAGGGACCCTACAATGAGCAGTTCTTC.

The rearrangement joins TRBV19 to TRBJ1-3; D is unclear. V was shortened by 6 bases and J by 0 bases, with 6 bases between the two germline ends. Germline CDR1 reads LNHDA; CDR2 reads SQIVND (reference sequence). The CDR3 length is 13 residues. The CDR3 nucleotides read TGTGCCAGTAGCACAGCCTCTGGAAACACCATATATTTT. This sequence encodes CASSTASGNTIYF.

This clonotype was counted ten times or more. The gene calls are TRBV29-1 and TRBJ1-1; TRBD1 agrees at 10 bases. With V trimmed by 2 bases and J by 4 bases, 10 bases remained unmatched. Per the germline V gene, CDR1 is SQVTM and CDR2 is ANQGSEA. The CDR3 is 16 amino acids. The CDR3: CSVETGQGPHSTEAFF. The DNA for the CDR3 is TGCAGCGTTGAAACGGGACAGGGGCCGCACTCCACTGAAGCTTTCTTT.

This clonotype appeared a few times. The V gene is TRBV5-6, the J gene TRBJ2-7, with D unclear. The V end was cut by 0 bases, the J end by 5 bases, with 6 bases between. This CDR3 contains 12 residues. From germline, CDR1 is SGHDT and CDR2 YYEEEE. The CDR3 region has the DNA TGTGCCAGCAGCTTGGGAATGCACGAGCAGTACTTC. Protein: CASSLGMHEQYF. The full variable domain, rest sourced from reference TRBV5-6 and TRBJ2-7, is DAGVTQSPTHLIKTRGQQVTLRCSPKSGHDTVSWYQQALGQGPQFIFQYYEEEERQRGNFPDRFSGHQFPNYSSELNVNALLLGDSALYLCASSLGMHEQYFGPGTRLTVT.

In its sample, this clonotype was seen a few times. In nucleotides, the CDR3 is TGTGCCAGCAGCTTGGGACACGTAAATCAGCCCCAGCATTTT. Its protein is CASSLGHVNQPQHF. The J gene is TRBJ1-5, the V gene TRBV5-6; D gene uncertain. The V end was cut by 0 bases, the J end by 4 bases, with 8 bases between. The CDR3 extends over 14 amino acids. Germline V lookup: CDR1 SGHDT, CDR2 YYEEEE.

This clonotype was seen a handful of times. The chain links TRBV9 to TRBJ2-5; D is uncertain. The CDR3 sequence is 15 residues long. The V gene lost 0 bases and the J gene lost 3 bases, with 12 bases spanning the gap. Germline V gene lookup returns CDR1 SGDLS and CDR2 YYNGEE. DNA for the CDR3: TGTGCCAGCAGCGTAGCCCCAACTGGAGAAGAGACCCAGTACTTC. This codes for CASSVAPTGEETQYF.

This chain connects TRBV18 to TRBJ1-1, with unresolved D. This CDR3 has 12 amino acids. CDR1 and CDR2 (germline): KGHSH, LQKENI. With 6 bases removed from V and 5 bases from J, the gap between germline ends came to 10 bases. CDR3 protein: CASSHPGTEAFF. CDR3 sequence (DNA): TGTGCCAGCTCTCACCCGGGGACTGAAGCTTTCTTT.

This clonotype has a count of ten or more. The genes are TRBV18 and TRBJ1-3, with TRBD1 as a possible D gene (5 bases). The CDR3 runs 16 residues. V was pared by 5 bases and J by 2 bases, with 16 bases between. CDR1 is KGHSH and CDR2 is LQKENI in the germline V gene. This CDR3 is CASSLDQGNTGNTIYF. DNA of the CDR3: TGTGCCAGCTCATTGGATCAGGGAAATACTGGAAACACCATATATTTT.

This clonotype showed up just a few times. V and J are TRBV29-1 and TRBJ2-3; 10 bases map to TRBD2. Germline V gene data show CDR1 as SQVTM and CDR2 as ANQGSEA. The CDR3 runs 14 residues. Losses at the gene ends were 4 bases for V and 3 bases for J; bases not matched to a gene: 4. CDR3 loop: CSVVLAGATDTQYF. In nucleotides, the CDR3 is TGCAGCGTTGTCCTAGCGGGAGCGACAGATACGCAGTATTTT.

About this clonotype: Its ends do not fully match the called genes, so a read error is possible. In DNA, the CDR3 is TGCATCGTTGGGACAGCGGGAAGCTACACCTTC. Translated, it gives CIVGTAGSYTF. The V gene is TRBV29-1, the J gene TRBJ1-2, with 7 nucleotides matching TRBD1. This CDR3 has 11 residues. In germline, CDR1 is SQVTM, CDR2 ANQGSEA.

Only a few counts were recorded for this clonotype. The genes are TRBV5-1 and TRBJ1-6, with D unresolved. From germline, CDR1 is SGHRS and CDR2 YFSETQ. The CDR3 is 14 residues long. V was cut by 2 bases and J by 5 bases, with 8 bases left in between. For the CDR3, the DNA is TGCGCCAGCAGCTTCTGGCGAGATAATTCACCCCTCCACTTT. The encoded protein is CASSFWRDNSPLHF.

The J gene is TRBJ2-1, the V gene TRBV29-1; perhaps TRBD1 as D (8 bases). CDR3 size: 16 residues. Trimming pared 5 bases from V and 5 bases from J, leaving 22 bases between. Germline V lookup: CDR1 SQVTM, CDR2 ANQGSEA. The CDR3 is CSVKTGGGHRDNEQFF. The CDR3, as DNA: TGCAGCGTTAAAACAGGGGGGGGACATAGGGACAATGAGCAGTTCTTC.

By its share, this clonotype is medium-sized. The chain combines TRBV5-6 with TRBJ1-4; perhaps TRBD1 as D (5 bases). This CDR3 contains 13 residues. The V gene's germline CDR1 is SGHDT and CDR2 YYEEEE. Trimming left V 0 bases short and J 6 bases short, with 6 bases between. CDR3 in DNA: TGTGCCAGCAGCTTGGTCAGGGATGAAAAACTGTTTTTT. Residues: CASSLVRDEKLFF.

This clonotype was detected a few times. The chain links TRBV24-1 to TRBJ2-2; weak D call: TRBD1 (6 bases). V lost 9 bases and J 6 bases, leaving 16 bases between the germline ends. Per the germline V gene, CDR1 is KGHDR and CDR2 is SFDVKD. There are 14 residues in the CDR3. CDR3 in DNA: TGTGCCACCGCTGAGGGGGATCCCCCCGGGGAGCTGTTTTTT. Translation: CATAEGDPPGELFF.

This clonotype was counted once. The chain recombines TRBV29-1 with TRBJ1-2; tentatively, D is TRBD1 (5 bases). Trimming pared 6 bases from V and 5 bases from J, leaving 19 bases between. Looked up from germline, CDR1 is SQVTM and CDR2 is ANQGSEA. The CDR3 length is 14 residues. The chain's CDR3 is CSVAPKQVAYGYTF. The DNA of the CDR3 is TGCAGCGTCGCGCCTAAACAGGTGGCGTATGGCTACACCTTC.

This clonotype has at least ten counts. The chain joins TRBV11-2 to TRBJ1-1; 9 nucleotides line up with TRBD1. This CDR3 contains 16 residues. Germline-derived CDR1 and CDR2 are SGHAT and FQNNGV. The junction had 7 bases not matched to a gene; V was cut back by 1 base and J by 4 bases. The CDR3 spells CASSLAGQGRGTEAFF. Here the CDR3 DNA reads TGTGCCAGCAGCTTAGCGGGACAGGGCCGGGGCACTGAAGCTTTCTTT.

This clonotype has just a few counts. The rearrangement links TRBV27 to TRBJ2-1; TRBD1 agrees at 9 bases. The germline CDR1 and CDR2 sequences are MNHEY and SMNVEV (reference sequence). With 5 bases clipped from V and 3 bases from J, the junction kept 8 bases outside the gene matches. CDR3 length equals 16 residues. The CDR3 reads CASSATGTGIYNEQFF. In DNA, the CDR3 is TGTGCCAGCAGTGCCACCGGGACAGGGATCTACAATGAGCAGTTCTTC.

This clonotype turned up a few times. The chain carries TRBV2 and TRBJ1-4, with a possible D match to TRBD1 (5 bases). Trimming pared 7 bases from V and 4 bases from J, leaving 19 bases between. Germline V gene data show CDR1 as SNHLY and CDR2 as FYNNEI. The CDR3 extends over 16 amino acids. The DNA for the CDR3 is TGTGCCAGCACTGGCCGGGACGGTGTATATAATGAAAAACTGTTTTTT. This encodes CASTGRDGVYNEKLFF.